The 25 T cell receptor beta chains given below trace back to one sample, sequenced in a study of T cell repertoires in cytomegalovirus infection. Each CDR3 protein is one row after TCRdb ran MiXCR on the reads. The table lists almost 500,000 distinct CDR3 sequences, about 11% of them singletons. The sample taken for sequencing was PBMCs. Receptor source: a human donor in good health (CMV status not recorded). Some clones in this sample may be carry-over from other donors' samples.

This clonotype showed up just once. V is TRBV11-2 and J is TRBJ2-1; D not certain. The V gene's germline CDR1 is SGHAT and CDR2 FQNNGV. The CDR3 has 16 amino acids. The V gene lost 5 bases and the J gene lost 9 bases, with 23 bases spanning the gap. In DNA form, the CDR3 reads TGTGCCAGCAGCCCACGGACCACGCGCTCTCGCGGTGAGCAGTTCTTC. Protein product: CASSPRTTRSRGEQFF.

This clonotype was observed at least ten times. The V call is TRBV7-2, the J call TRBJ1-2; no clear D. Germline V CDR1 and CDR2: SGHTA, FQGNSA. CDR3 size: 13 residues. Trimming stripped 2 bases from V and 7 bases from J, with 11 bases between. This CDR3 reads CASSLNRVAGYTF. As DNA, the CDR3 is TGTGCCAGCAGCTTAAATAGGGTGGCTGGCTACACCTTC.

The chain links TRBV9 to TRBJ1-1; D unclear. Germline CDR1 and CDR2: SGDLS and YYNGEE. Trimming removed 0 bases from V and 0 bases from J, with 6 bases in between. The CDR3 runs to 14 residues. CDR3 in DNA: TGTGCCAGCAGCGTAGCCCCTGTGAACACTGAAGCTTTCTTT. Translated, it gives CASSVAPVNTEAFF.

The sample holds many counts of this clonotype. J is TRBJ2-7 and V is TRBV10-3; TRBD1 might be the D (5 bases). Germline-derived CDR1 and CDR2 are ENHRY and SYGVKD. This CDR3 comprises 15 residues. The ends were cut back, 3 bases at V and 2 bases at J, with 14 bases in the middle. CDR3 DNA: TGTGCCATCAGTGACCCGACAGCCAGAACCTACGAGCAGTACTTC. This encodes CAISDPTARTYEQYF.

This clonotype has just a few counts. This chain joins TRBV7-9 and TRBJ2-1, with D possibly matching TRBD1 (5 bases). The CDR3 extends over 13 amino acids. Germline loops: CDR1 SEHNR, CDR2 FQNEAQ (reference sequence). Deletions cut 4 bases from V and 6 bases from J, with 10 bases between. CDR3 coding DNA: TGTGCCAGCAGCTGGGGCCCCAGCAATGAGCAGTTCTTC. This codes for CASSWGPSNEQFF.

Of note for this clonotype: This may come from a read error, since a much larger clone is one base off. V gene TRBV6-5 combines with J gene TRBJ2-1; the match to TRBD2 covers 9 bases. The CDR3 is made up of 17 amino acids. Germline loops: CDR1 MNHEY, CDR2 SVGAGI. CDR3: CASSYGAGGTYYNEEFF. The CDR3 DNA reads as TGTGCCAGCAGTTACGGGGCGGGAGGGACATACTACAATGAGGAGTTCTTC.

This CDR3 reads CASSSPGGAADTQYF. The CDR3 DNA reads TGTGCCAGCAGCTCCCCCGGGGGCGCGGCAGATACGCAGTATTTT. This chain joins TRBV9 and TRBJ2-3; either TRBD1 or TRBD2 may supply D (6 bases each). CDR3 length: 15 residues. CDR1 is SGDLS and CDR2 is YYNGEE in the germline V gene. V lost 4 bases, J lost 4 bases, and 16 bases lay in between. The entire variable domain, with the rest obtained from reference TRBV9 and TRBJ2-3, is as follows: DSGVTQTPKHLITATGQRVTLRCSPRSGDLSVYWYQQSLDQGLQFLIQYYNGEERAKGNILERFSAQQFPDLHSELNLSSLELGDSALYFCASSSPGGAADTQYFGPGTRLTVL.

This clonotype was counted a few times. The J gene is TRBJ2-1, the V gene TRBV24-1; 15 nucleotides align to TRBD2. The germline V gene encodes CDR1 KGHDR and CDR2 SFDVKD. J lost 2 bases, V lost 4 bases, and 5 bases had no gene match. This CDR3 region has 18 residues. This chain's CDR3 is CATSDPGTSGGTYNEQFF. In DNA form, the CDR3 reads TGTGCCACCAGTGACCCAGGGACTAGCGGGGGGACCTACAATGAGCAGTTCTTC.

The rearrangement uses TRBV5-1 and TRBJ1-1, with D possibly being TRBD1 (6 bases). The germline CDR1 and CDR2 sequences are SGHRS and YFSETQ. Trimming pared 4 bases from V and 4 bases from J, leaving 17 bases between. The CDR3 has 15 amino acids. This chain's CDR3 is CASSPWGGARTEAFF. CDR3 bases: TGCGCCAGCAGCCCCTGGGGGGGGGCCCGCACTGAAGCTTTCTTT.

The chain combines TRBV5-4 with TRBJ2-1, with 8 bases fitting TRBD1. Losses at the gene ends were 3 bases for V and 5 bases for J; bases not matched to a gene: 4. The CDR3 sequence is 14 residues long. The germline V gene has CDR1 SGHNT and CDR2 YYREEE (reference sequence). Here the CDR3 reads CASSWDRTNNEQFF. For the CDR3, the DNA is TGTGCCAGCAGCTGGGACAGGACAAACAATGAGCAGTTCTTC.

This clonotype came up many times. The chain carries TRBV7-2 and TRBJ2-2; D is unclear. The CDR3 sequence is 15 residues long. Trimming pared 5 bases from V and 8 bases from J, leaving 18 bases between. The germline CDR1 and CDR2 sequences are SGHTA and FQGNSA. The DNA for the CDR3 is TGTGCCAGCAGCCCCCGTTTCCCGGCGGTAGGGGAGCTGTTTTTT. This gives the protein CASSPRFPAVGELFF.

In this sample, this clonotype turned up many times. One junction end does not reproduce the germline sequence, and a read error may be involved. This chain links TRBV7-7 with TRBJ2-3; D gene ambiguous. The V gene's germline CDR1 is SSHAT and CDR2 FNYEAQ (reference sequence). The CDR3 is made up of 13 amino acids. The CDR3 loop reads CASSPSQADTQYF. The DNA of the CDR3 is TGTGCTAGCAGCCCCTCTCAGGCAGATACGCAGTATTTT.

The CDR3 region has the DNA TGTGCCAGCAGCCAGTACACGAACACTGAAGCTTTCTTT. This codes for CASSQYTNTEAFF. The V gene is TRBV3-1, the J gene TRBJ1-1; D remains ambiguous. Trimming took 3 bases from V and 1 from J, leaving 6 bases between them. The CDR3 totals 13 residues. Per the germline V gene, CDR1 is LGHDT and CDR2 is YNNKEL (reference sequence).

This clonotype was observed a handful of times. The chain links TRBV13 to TRBJ1-3; 9 bases are a match to TRBD1. CDR3 length equals 16 residues. The trim removed 6 bases at V and 1 base at J, leaving 7 bases unmatched. Germline assignment: CDR1 PRHDT and CDR2 FYEKMQ (reference sequence). In DNA form, the CDR3 reads TGTGCCAGCAGGGAGGCGGGACAGGGATCTGGAAACACCATATATTTT. This translates into CASREAGQGSGNTIYF.

This clonotype appeared many times. The rearrangement uses TRBV11-2 and TRBJ1-2, with D perhaps matching TRBD1 (6 bases). The CDR3 runs to 14 residues. Trimming removed 7 bases at V and 3 bases at J, with 15 bases between. Germline CDR1 reads SGHAT; CDR2 reads FQNNGV. The CDR3 reads CASTLAGGDYGYTF. The CDR3 DNA sequence: TGTGCCAGCACCCTAGCGGGGGGCGACTATGGCTACACCTTC.

This sequence joins TRBV11-2 and TRBJ2-7; TRBD1 matches 8 bases. J lost 1 base, V lost 4 bases, and 15 bases had no gene match. From germline, CDR1 is SGHAT and CDR2 FQNNGV. This CDR3 is built from 18 residues. The CDR3 DNA reads TGTGCCAGCAGCTCATCAGGGGGCGCGGTTGGTGGGTCCTACGAGCAGTACTTC. Its translation is CASSSSGGAVGGSYEQYF.

The sample holds many counts of this clonotype. The J gene is TRBJ2-3, the V gene TRBV7-9; 8 bases line up with TRBD1. The CDR3 has 16 amino acids. The germline CDR1 and CDR2 sequences are SEHNR and FQNEAQ (reference sequence). V was clipped by 5 bases and J by 2 bases; unmatched bases: 9. CDR3 protein: CASSARQGTNTDTQYF. CDR3 bases: TGTGCCAGCAGCGCCAGACAGGGGACGAACACAGATACGCAGTATTTT.

This clonotype was observed at least ten times. This chain links TRBV6-2 or TRBV6-3 with TRBJ1-1, with D uncertain. Trimming shortened V by 6 bases and J by 0 bases, and 17 bases separated the two germline ends. The V gene's germline CDR1 is MNHEY and CDR2 SVGEGT. There are 16 residues in the CDR3. The CDR3 sequence: CASSLAGRNMNTEAFF. The CDR3 DNA sequence: TGTGCCAGCAGCCTTGCAGGACGGAACATGAACACTGAAGCTTTCTTT.

This clonotype was seen repeatedly, ten times or more. The genes are TRBV7-6 and TRBJ2-6; D perhaps matches TRBD2 (6 bases). CDR1 and CDR2 (germline): SGHVS, FNYEAQ. With 4 bases removed from V and 0 bases from J, the gap between germline ends came to 28 bases. The CDR3 is made up of 22 amino acids. The CDR3 here is CASSSFRGRGNFTSSGANVLTF. As DNA, the CDR3 is TGTGCCAGCAGCTCCTTCAGAGGGCGCGGGAACTTTACTTCCTCTGGGGCCAACGTCCTGACTTTC. Full variable domain (outside the CDR3, taken from reference TRBV7-6 and TRBJ2-6): GAGVSQSPRYKVTKRGQDVALRCDPISGHVSLYWYRQALGQGPEFLTYFNYEAQQDKSGLPNDRFSAERPEGSISTLTIQRTEQRDSAMYRCASSSFRGRGNFTSSGANVLTFGAGSRLTVL.

This clonotype was detected ten times or more. This chain connects TRBV19 to TRBJ2-1; 7 bases agree with TRBD1. CDR1 is LNHDA, CDR2 SQIVND, per germline (reference sequence). The J segment lost 0 bases and the V segment lost 6 bases, leaving 5 bases of the junction unmatched. The CDR3 runs to 15 residues. Here the CDR3 reads CASSVGQFSYNEQFF. The CDR3 nucleotides read TGTGCCAGTAGCGTGGGACAGTTCTCCTACAATGAGCAGTTCTTC.

In this sample, this clonotype turned up many times. The chain has TRBV12-3 or TRBV12-4 and TRBJ1-1; D call uncertain. V was cut by 5 bases and J by 2 bases, with 12 bases left in between. The length of the CDR3 is 14 residues. The CDR3 DNA reads TGTGCCAGCAGTGCGTCAGGAGCCAACACTGAAGCTTTCTTT. As protein: CASSASGANTEAFF.

This clonotype was counted ten times or more. The chain is built from TRBV28 and TRBJ1-2; 7 bases map to TRBD1. The CDR3 spans 19 residues. V lost 6 bases, J lost 8 bases, and 27 bases stayed unmatched. The germline gives CDR1 MDHEN, CDR2 SYDVKM. The DNA of the CDR3 is TGTGCCAGCAGGGTACCTGAAGGGGACAGCAACGCCTCGGGAGCAGGCTACACCTTC. This sequence encodes CASRVPEGDSNASGAGYTF.

This clonotype turned up a few times. V usage is TRBV3-1 and J usage is TRBJ2-2, with 7 positions matching TRBD2. The germline gives CDR1 LGHDT, CDR2 YNNKEL (reference sequence). With V trimmed by 8 bases and J by 0 bases, 3 bases remained unmatched. CDR3 size: 14 residues. The CDR3 sequence: CASGEGANTGELFF. The CDR3 DNA reads as TGTGCCAGCGGGGAGGGCGCGAACACCGGGGAGCTGTTTTTT.

A remark on this clonotype: Being one base from a much bigger clone, this may be a read error. The rearrangement links TRBV9 to TRBJ1-4; 7 bases line up with TRBD1. With 7 bases clipped from V and 5 bases from J, the junction kept 11 bases outside the gene matches. Per germline, CDR1 SGDLS and CDR2 YYNGEE. CDR3 length: 15 residues. CDR3 sequence (DNA): TGTGCCAGCGGCAATTCCGGGACAGAGAATGAAAAACTGTTTTTT. Translation gives CASGNSGTENEKLFF.

Many counts were recorded for this clonotype. V and J are TRBV2 and TRBJ2-1; 9 bases are shared with TRBD1. The length of the CDR3 is 15 residues. In germline, CDR1 is SNHLY, CDR2 FYNNEI. V dropped 7 bases and J dropped 4; count of bases not matched to a gene: 8. The CDR3 DNA reads TGTGCCAGCAAATCAGACAGGGGGGAGTACAATGAGCAGTTCTTC. It is translated as CASKSDRGEYNEQFF.